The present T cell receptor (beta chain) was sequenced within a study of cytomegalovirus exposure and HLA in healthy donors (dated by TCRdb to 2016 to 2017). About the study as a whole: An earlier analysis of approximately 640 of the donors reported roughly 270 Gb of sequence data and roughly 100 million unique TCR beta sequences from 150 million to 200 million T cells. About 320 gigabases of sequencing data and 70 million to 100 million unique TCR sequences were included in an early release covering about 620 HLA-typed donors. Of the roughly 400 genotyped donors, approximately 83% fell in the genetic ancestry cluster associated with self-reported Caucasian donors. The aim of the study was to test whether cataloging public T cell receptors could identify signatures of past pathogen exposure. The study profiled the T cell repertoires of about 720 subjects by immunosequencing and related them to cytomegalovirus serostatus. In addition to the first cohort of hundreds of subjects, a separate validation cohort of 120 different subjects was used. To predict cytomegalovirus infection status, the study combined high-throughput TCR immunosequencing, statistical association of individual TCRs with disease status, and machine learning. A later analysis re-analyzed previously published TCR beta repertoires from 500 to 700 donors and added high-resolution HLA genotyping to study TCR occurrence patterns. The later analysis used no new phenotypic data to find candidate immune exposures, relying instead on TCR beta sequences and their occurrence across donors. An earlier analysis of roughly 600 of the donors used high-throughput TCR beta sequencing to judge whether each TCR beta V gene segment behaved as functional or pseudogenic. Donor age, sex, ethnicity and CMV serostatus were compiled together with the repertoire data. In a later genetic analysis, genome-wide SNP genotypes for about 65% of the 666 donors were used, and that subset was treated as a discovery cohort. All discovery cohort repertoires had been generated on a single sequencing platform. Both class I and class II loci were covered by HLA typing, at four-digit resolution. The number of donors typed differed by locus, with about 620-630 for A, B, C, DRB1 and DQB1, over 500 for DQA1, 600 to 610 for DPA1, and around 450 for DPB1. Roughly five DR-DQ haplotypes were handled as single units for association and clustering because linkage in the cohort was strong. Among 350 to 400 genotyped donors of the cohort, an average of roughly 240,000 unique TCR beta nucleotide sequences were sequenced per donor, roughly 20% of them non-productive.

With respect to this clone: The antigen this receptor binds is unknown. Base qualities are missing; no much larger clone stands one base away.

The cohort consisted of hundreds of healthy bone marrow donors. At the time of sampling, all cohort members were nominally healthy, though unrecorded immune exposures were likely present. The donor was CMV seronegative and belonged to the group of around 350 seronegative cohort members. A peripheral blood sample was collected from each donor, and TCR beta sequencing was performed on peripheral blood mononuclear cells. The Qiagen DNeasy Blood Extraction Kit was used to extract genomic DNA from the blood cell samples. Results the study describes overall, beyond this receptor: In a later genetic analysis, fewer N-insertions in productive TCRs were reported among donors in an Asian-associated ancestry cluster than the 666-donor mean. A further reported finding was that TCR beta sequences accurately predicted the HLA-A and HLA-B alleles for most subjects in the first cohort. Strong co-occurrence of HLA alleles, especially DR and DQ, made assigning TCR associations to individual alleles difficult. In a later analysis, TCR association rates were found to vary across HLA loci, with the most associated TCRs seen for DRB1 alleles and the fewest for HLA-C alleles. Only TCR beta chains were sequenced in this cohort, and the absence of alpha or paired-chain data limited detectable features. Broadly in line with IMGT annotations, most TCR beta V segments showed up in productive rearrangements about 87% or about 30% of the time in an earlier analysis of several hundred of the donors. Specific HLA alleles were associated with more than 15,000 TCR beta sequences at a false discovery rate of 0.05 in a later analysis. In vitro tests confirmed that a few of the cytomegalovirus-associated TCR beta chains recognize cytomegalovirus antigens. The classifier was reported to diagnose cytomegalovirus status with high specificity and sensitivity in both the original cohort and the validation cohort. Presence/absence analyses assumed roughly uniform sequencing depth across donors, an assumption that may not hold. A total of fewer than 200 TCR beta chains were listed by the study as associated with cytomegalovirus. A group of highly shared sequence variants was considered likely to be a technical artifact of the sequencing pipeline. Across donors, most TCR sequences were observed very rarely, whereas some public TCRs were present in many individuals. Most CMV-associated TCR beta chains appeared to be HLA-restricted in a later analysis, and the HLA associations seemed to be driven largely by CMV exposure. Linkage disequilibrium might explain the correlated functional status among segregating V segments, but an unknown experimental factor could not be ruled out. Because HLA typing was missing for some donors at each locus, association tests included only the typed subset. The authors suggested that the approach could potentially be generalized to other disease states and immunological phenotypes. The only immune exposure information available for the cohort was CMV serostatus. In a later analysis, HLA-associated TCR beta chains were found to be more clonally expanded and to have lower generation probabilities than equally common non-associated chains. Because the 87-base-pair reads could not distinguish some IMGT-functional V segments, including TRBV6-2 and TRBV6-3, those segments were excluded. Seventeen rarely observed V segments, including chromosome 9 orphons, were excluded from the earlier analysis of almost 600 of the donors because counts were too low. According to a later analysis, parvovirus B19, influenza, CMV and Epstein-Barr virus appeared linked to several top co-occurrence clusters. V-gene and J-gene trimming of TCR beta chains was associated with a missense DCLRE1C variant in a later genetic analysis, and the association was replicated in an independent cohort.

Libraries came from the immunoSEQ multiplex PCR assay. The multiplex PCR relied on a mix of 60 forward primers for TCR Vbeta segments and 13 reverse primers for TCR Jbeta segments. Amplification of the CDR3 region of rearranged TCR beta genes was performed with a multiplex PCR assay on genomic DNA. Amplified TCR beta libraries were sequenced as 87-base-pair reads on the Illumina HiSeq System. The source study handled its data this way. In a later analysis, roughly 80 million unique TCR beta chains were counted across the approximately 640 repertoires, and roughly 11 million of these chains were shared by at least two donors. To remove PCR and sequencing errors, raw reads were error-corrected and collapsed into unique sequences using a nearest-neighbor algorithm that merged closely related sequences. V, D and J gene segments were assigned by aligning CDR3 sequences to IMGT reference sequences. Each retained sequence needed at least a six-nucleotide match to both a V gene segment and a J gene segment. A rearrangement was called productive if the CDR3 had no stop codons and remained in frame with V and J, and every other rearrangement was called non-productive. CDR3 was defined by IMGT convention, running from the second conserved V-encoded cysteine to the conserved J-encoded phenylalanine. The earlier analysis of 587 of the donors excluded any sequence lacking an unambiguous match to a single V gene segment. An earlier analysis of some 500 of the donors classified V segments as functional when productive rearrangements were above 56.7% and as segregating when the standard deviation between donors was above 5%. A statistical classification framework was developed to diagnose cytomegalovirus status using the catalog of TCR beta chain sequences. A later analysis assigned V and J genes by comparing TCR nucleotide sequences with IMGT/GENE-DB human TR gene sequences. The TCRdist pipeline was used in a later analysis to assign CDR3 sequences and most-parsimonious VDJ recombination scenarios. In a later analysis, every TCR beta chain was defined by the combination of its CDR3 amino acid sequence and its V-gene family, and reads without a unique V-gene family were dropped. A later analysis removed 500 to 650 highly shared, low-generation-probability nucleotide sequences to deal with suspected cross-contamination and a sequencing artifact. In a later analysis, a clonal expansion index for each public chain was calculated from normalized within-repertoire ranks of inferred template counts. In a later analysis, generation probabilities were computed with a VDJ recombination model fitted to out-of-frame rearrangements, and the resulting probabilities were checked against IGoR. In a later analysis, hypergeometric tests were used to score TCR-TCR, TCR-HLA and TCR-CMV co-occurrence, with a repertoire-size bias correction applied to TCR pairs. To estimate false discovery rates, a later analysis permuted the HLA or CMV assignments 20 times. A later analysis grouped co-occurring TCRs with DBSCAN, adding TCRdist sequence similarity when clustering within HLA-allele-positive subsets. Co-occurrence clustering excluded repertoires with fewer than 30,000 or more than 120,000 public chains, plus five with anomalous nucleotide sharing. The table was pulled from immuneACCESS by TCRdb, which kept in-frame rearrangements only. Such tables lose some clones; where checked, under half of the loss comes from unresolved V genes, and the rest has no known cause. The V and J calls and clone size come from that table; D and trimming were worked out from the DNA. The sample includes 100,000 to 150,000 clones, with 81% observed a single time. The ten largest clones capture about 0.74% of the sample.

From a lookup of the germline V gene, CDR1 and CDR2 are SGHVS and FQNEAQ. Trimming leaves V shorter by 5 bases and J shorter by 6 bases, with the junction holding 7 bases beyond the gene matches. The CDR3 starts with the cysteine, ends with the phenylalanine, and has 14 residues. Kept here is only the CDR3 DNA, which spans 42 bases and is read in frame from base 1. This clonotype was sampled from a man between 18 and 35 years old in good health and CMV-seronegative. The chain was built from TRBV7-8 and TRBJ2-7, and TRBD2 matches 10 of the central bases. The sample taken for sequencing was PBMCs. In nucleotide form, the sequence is TGTGCCAGCAGCCTAATAGCGGGGGGTACCGAGCAGTACTTC. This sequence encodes CASSLIAGGTEQYF.